The source of this TCR beta chain is a study of a mutant IDH1 vaccine in newly diagnosed glioma (dated by TCRdb to the early 2020s). In the study overall: Across visits V03 through V10, patients got a total of eight vaccinations, given in weeks 1, 3, 5, 7, 11, 15, 19 and 23. In the chemotherapy-containing groups, vaccination started alongside temozolomide cycles, whereas in patients who had radiotherapy alone it started 4-6 weeks after radiotherapy. Of the 25 to 40 treated patients, about 62% were male and about 40% were female, and the mean age was 40.4 years. Prior to enrollment, patients had been given standard therapy consisting of radiotherapy alone, temozolomide alone, or radiochemotherapy with temozolomide, with the combination given to most patients. Peripheral blood was collected at six visits: V03 (baseline), V05, V07, V10, V12 and V13. Longitudinal TCRB deep sequencing was performed for 25 to 30 treated patients wherever samples were available for exploratory analyses. Here is what the overall study found, with its caveats: The authors noted that analyses of patient blood samples could not be reproduced because of sample limitations. Pseudoprogression appeared unrelated to alterations in the top peripheral T cell clonotypes detected by TCRB sequencing. PBMC samples for TCRB deep sequencing were selected based on availability. Immune responses induced by the vaccine were seen in over 90% of patients across multiple MHC alleles.

In the paper's terms, the time point label means: week 5, during vaccination. Each vaccine dose was 300 ug of a 20-mer mutant IDH1 peptide in Montanide, given subcutaneously with topical imiquimod. All donors had newly diagnosed IDH1-mutant astrocytomas of WHO grade 3 or 4 that showed loss of nuclear ATRX. The samples were drawn from NOA16, a multicentre, single-arm, open-label phase I trial in Germany that tested a mutant IDH1 peptide vaccine in humans for the first time. Genomic DNA for TCRB sequencing was extracted from EDTA blood using the DNeasy Blood and Tissue Kit. From cysteine to phenylalanine, the CDR3 is 13 amino acids long. This entry keeps only the CDR3 DNA: 39 bases, framed from base 1. Cut back by 1 base and 3 bases, the V and J ends lie 6 bases apart. CDR1 and CDR2, per the germline V gene, are SGHTA and FQGNSA. With regard to this clone: This receptor's antigen is unknown. Base qualities are not at hand, and no much larger clone is one base apart.

The library came from the immunoSEQ multiplex PCR assay. Following the manufacturer's protocol, the hsTCRB Kit was used to amplify rearranged TCR beta chain sequences. An Illumina MiSeq was used to sequence the TCRB libraries. In the original analysis: The proprietary platform of the kit vendor was used for demultiplexing, trimming and gene mapping. TCRdb re-hosts the immuneACCESS table, in-frame sequences only. Its copies lack some clones; in the studies checked, an unresolved V gene accounts for under half of them, and the cause for the rest is not known. V, J and clone size are taken as reported in that table, and D and trimming were inferred from the DNA itself. A total of approximately 39,000 clones appear in this sample, roughly 79% of them only once. About 12% of the sample is taken by the ten largest.

The clonotype comes from a man over 45 with glioma. The source was PBMCs, collected from a glioma patient whose treatment included an IDH1 peptide vaccine. The chain uses TRBV7-2 and TRBJ1-2; no D gene call is confident. The CDR3 in this case is CASSLVVDYGYTF. The nucleotide sequence reads as follows: TGTGCCAGCAGCTTAGTAGTAGACTATGGCTACACCTTC.